One sample yielded the 29 T cell receptor beta chains listed below, sequenced in a study of human T cells and chemical hapten exposure. Time point in this sample: patch test 1, 2 weeks after DPC sensitization. This sample's treatment: therapeutic diphenylcyclopropenone sensitization with weekly scalp DPC. Unfractionated whole blood yielded total RNA. TCRdb recomputed calls from the RACE reads with MiXCR, one row per CDR3 protein. Seen here are 39,000 or so distinct CDR3 sequences, over 3.5% observed once, and the top ten hold about a quarter. Sample: whole blood, taken in connection with sensitization to the hapten diphenylcyclopropenone (DPC). These receptors originate from a man in his fifties or sixties with alopecia areata. Some clones in this sample may be carry-over from other donors' samples.

This clonotype has a count of ten or more. The V call is TRBV5-4, the J call TRBJ2-7; D is undetermined. Germline values: CDR1 SGHNT, CDR2 YYREEE (reference sequence). This CDR3 is 13 amino acids long. The V gene lost 1 base and the J gene lost 3 bases, with 8 bases spanning the gap. CDR3 sequence: CASSLLGSYEQYF. The CDR3 DNA sequence: TGTGCCAGCAGCTTGTTGGGCAGCTACGAGCAGTACTTC.

Remarks on this clonotype: This may come from a read error, since a much larger clone is one base off. This chain joins TRBV6-6 and TRBJ2-7; D unresolved. This CDR3 contains 15 residues. The V gene's germline CDR1 is MNHNY and CDR2 SVGAGI (reference sequence). The CDR3 nucleotides read TGTGCCAGCAGCTCCACCTGGCGCGTTTCCTACGAGCAGCACTTC. It codes for CASSSTWRVSYEQHF.

The table lists this clonotype with a few counts. The genes are TRBV6-1 and TRBJ2-3; D is ambiguous. V lost 5 bases and J 0 bases, leaving 15 bases between the germline ends. CDR1 and CDR2 (germline): MNHNS, SASEGT. CDR3 length equals 16 residues. The CDR3 DNA reads TGTGCCAGCAGTCCACTCCTGCACCAAAGCACAGATACGCAGTATTTT. The encoded protein is CASSPLLHQSTDTQYF.

For this clonotype: A much larger clone lies a single base off, so this may be a read error. The V call is TRBV20-1, the J call TRBJ2-7; TRBD2 agrees at 7 bases. The germline gives CDR1 DFQATT, CDR2 SNEGSKA (reference sequence). The CDR3 is 13 residues long. The CDR3 reads CRARGGRWNEQYF. CDR3 coding DNA: TGCAGAGCTAGAGGCGGGAGATGGAACGAGCAGTACTTC.

This clonotype occurred many times. The chain uses TRBV20-1 and TRBJ2-1; 8 nucleotides match TRBD2. The germline V gene has CDR1 DFQATT and CDR2 SNEGSKA (reference sequence). This CDR3 has 16 residues. CDR3 in amino acids: CSAVRMAGGTYNEQFF. The CDR3 DNA sequence: TGCAGCGCGGTTCGGATGGCGGGGGGTACCTACAATGAGCAGTTCTTC.

This clonotype was observed many times. V and J are TRBV25-1 and TRBJ1-2; D gene uncertain. This CDR3 region has 10 residues. The germline V and J ends were trimmed by 8 bases and 4 bases, with 5 bases remaining between them. In germline, CDR1 is MGHDK, CDR2 SYGVNS. The CDR3 region has the DNA TGTGCCAGCCTCCCCTATGGCTACACCTTC. This encodes CASLPYGYTF.

At least ten counts were recorded for this clonotype. The V gene is TRBV2, the J gene TRBJ1-5, with D possibly being TRBD1 (5 bases). Trimming stripped 4 bases from V and 3 bases from J, with 13 bases between. The germline CDR1 and CDR2 sequences are SNHLY and FYNNEI. There are 15 residues in the CDR3. The CDR3 here is CASSAGQVINQPQHF. The DNA of the CDR3 is TGTGCCAGCAGTGCGGGGCAGGTAATCAATCAGCCCCAGCATTTT. The entire variable domain, with the rest obtained from reference TRBV2 and TRBJ1-5, is as follows: EPEVTQTPSHQVTQMGQEVILRCVPISNHLYFYWYRQILGQKVEFLVSFYNNEISEKSEIFDDQFSVERPDGSNFTLKIRSTKLEDSAMYFCASSAGQVINQPQHFGDGTRLSIL.

This clonotype was recorded at least ten times. This chain links TRBV5-4 with TRBJ1-2; TRBD1 is a possible D gene (6 bases). The CDR3 has 15 residues. CDR1 and CDR2 (germline): SGHNT, YYREEE (reference sequence). The V end was cut by 0 bases, the J end by 4 bases, with 13 bases between. The CDR3 bases are TGTGCCAGCAGCTTGGAAACAGGGCCCCTCTATGGCTACACCTTC. Translation gives CASSLETGPLYGYTF.

This clonotype was recorded at least ten times. The chain joins TRBV6-2 or TRBV6-3 to TRBJ2-5; TRBD2 matches 12 bases. Germline V gene data show CDR1 as MNHEY and CDR2 as SVGEGT. The CDR3 is 14 residues long. V lost 3 bases and J lost 10; bases outside the gene matches: 6. CDR3 in amino acids: CASSYAGLAGLQYF. CDR3 DNA: TGTGCCAGCAGTTATGCGGGACTAGCGGGCCTCCAGTACTTC.

V and J are TRBV28 and TRBJ2-3; possible D gene TRBD2, 6 bases. The CDR3 has 13 amino acids. Germline V lookup: CDR1 MDHEN, CDR2 SYDVKM. Trimming cost V 11 bases and J 2 bases, with 14 bases left between them. CDR3 residues: CALRGGFTDTQYF. The CDR3 DNA reads TGTGCCTTAAGAGGAGGGTTCACAGATACGCAGTATTTT.

This chain joins TRBV20-1 and TRBJ2-7; TRBD1 is a possible D gene (6 bases). Germline CDR1 DFQATT, CDR2 SNEGSKA (reference sequence). The CDR3 length is 12 residues. Trimming removed 6 bases at V and 0 bases at J, with 9 bases between. CDR3 loop: CSAWDNSYEQYF. Written as DNA, the CDR3 is TGCAGTGCGTGGGACAACTCCTACGAGCAGTACTTC.

The table lists this clonotype with many counts. J is TRBJ2-5 and V is TRBV7-7; 10 nucleotides align to TRBD1. The CDR3 totals 16 residues. With V trimmed by 5 bases and J by 2 bases, 8 bases remained unmatched. Germline V gene lookup returns CDR1 SSHAT and CDR2 FNYEAQ (reference sequence). DNA of the CDR3: TGTGCCAGCAGCCAGACAGGGGGCAGCCGTCAAGAGACCCAGTACTTC. As protein: CASSQTGGSRQETQYF.

This clonotype appeared many times. J is TRBJ1-1 and V is TRBV6-1; TRBD1 matches 7 bases. Trimming took 8 bases from V and 3 from J; bases not matched to a gene: 6. CDR1 and CDR2 from the germline V gene are MNHNS and SASEGT. The CDR3 loop spans 13 amino acids. Here the CDR3 reads CASGIGGHTEAFF. The CDR3 DNA sequence: TGTGCCAGCGGAATAGGGGGCCACACTGAAGCTTTCTTT.

This clonotype was seen ten or more times. The chain is built from TRBV7-9 and TRBJ2-5; D perhaps matches TRBD1 (5 bases). V was cut by 2 bases and J by 0 bases, with 7 bases left in between. Germline V CDR1 and CDR2: SEHNR, FQNEAQ (reference sequence). The CDR3 consists of 14 residues. This CDR3 is CASSLRRDQETQYF. The DNA of the CDR3 is TGTGCCAGCAGCTTACGCAGGGACCAAGAGACCCAGTACTTC.

In this sample, this clonotype turned up many times. This chain links TRBV29-1 with TRBJ2-6; D gene uncertain. CDR1 is SQVTM and CDR2 is ANQGSEA in the germline V gene. V lost 2 bases to trimming and J lost 0 bases, with 11 bases between them. This CDR3 has 16 amino acids. CDR3 sequence: CSVERIYSSGANVLTF. The DNA for the CDR3 is TGCAGCGTTGAAAGGATTTATAGCTCTGGGGCCAACGTCCTGACTTTC.

This clonotype was seen a handful of times. DNA of the CDR3: TGCGCCAGCAGCGAGGGACAGGTTAATAATGAAAAACTGTTTTTT. Encoded protein: CASSEGQVNNEKLFF. The V gene is TRBV5-1, the J gene TRBJ1-4, with TRBD1 identical over 8 bases. This CDR3 is 15 amino acids long. Looked up from germline, CDR1 is SGHRS and CDR2 is YFSETQ. Trimming removed 4 bases from V and 4 bases from J; junction bases left unmatched: 6.

This clonotype showed up many times. The chain links TRBV5-1 to TRBJ2-7; 7 bases match TRBD1. Trimming took 0 bases from V and 2 from J; bases not matched to a gene: 2. The CDR3 length is 14 residues. Germline V gene lookup returns CDR1 SGHRS and CDR2 YFSETQ. The CDR3 coding sequence is TGCGCCAGCAGCTTGGACAGGGGCCCCTACGAGCAGTACTTC. Its translation: CASSLDRGPYEQYF.

This clonotype was observed at least ten times. The CDR3 region has the DNA TGTGCCAGCCTTCTAGCGGGGGACAATGAGCAGTTCTTC. Protein: CASLLAGDNEQFF. This rearrangement joins TRBV6-1 to TRBJ2-1, with 10 bases identical to TRBD2. The V and J ends lost 8 bases and 5 bases, in that order; junction bases with no gene match: 3. CDR3 length equals 13 residues. In germline, CDR1 is MNHNS, CDR2 SASEGT.

This clonotype turned up a few times. J is TRBJ2-1 and V is TRBV7-2; D perhaps matches TRBD2 (5 bases). CDR3 length: 15 residues. V lost 0 bases and J 6 bases, leaving 12 bases between the germline ends. Germline V gene lookup returns CDR1 SGHTA and CDR2 FQGNSA. CDR3 bases: TGTGCCAGCAGCTTAGCGGGAGTCAAGGTCAATGAGCAGTTCTTC. As protein: CASSLAGVKVNEQFF.

There are many counts of this clonotype. The chain links TRBV28 to TRBJ2-5; D call uncertain. Between the trimmed V and J ends, which lost 3 bases and 4 bases, there was a span of 15 bases. Germline CDR1 and CDR2: MDHEN and SYDVKM. CDR3 length: 15 amino acids. The CDR3 reads CASSLGPPRAETQYF. Here the CDR3 DNA reads TGTGCCAGCAGTTTGGGCCCGCCTCGGGCAGAGACCCAGTACTTC.

This clonotype was counted at least ten times. This rearrangement joins TRBV28 to TRBJ1-5, with D possibly being TRBD1 (5 bases). Germline CDR1 reads MDHEN; CDR2 reads SYDVKM. Trimming pared 11 bases from V and 7 bases from J, leaving 15 bases between. This CDR3 has 12 amino acids. DNA for the CDR3: TGTGCCGGTGGGACCGGCTTCCAGCCCCAGCATTTT. It is translated as CAGGTGFQPQHF. The full variable domain, in which reference TRBV28 and TRBJ1-5 provide the parts outside the CDR3, is DVKVTQSSRYLVKRTGEKVFLECVQDMDHENMFWYRQDPGLGLRLIYFSYDVKMKEKGDIPEGYSVSREKKERFSLILESASTNQTSMYLCAGGTGFQPQHFGDGTRLSIL.

The sample holds many counts of this clonotype. The V and J genes are TRBV5-1 and TRBJ1-5, with 10 bases fitting TRBD1. V lost 1 base to trimming and J lost 1 base; unmatched junction nucleotides: 5. CDR3 size: 17 residues. The germline gives CDR1 SGHRS, CDR2 YFSETQ. The CDR3 here is CASSLTPGQGSNQPQHF. CDR3 nucleotides: TGCGCCAGCAGCTTGACACCGGGACAGGGGAGCAATCAGCCCCAGCATTTT. Full variable domain (remainder filled in from reference TRBV5-1 and TRBJ1-5): KAGVTQTPRYLIKTRGQQVTLSCSPISGHRSVSWYQQTPGQGLQFLFEYFSETQRNKGNFPGRFSGRQFSNSRSEMNVSTLELGDSALYLCASSLTPGQGSNQPQHFGDGTRLSIL.

This clonotype was detected ten times or more. The rearrangement joins TRBV5-1 to TRBJ2-1; TRBD2 aligns across 10 bases. The V gene end was trimmed by 2 bases and the J gene end by 0 bases; junction bases not matched to a gene: 8. The CDR3 sequence is 18 residues long. Germline-derived CDR1 and CDR2 are SGHRS and YFSETQ. The CDR3 coding sequence is TGCGCCAGCAGCTTTCCAGCGGGAGGGCCGAGCTCCTACAATGAGCAGTTCTTC. This sequence encodes CASSFPAGGPSSYNEQFF. The full variable domain, with the rest looked up from reference TRBV5-1 and TRBJ2-1, is KAGVTQTPRYLIKTRGQQVTLSCSPISGHRSVSWYQQTPGQGLQFLFEYFSETQRNKGNFPGRFSGRQFSNSRSEMNVSTLELGDSALYLCASSFPAGGPSSYNEQFFGPGTRLTVL.

This clonotype was counted only a few times. The chain is built from TRBV5-1 and TRBJ2-7; no clear D. The ends were cut back, 3 bases at V and 0 bases at J, with 10 bases in the middle. Looked up from germline, CDR1 is SGHRS and CDR2 is YFSETQ. The CDR3 contains 14 residues. The CDR3 nucleotides are TGCGCCAGCAGCTCCCGGACGGTCTCCTACGAGCAGTACTTC. Residues: CASSSRTVSYEQYF. The full variable domain, in which reference TRBV5-1 and TRBJ2-7 provide the parts outside the CDR3, is KAGVTQTPRYLIKTRGQQVTLSCSPISGHRSVSWYQQTPGQGLQFLFEYFSETQRNKGNFPGRFSGRQFSNSRSEMNVSTLELGDSALYLCASSSRTVSYEQYFGPGTRLTVT.

This clonotype was detected many times. This sequence joins TRBV2 and TRBJ2-2, with D unresolved. Germline V gives CDR1 SNHLY, CDR2 FYNNEI. The V end lost 2 bases, the J end lost 10 bases, and 14 bases lay between the germline ends. The CDR3 runs 14 residues. The CDR3 reads CASSELPKSAELFF. The CDR3 region has the DNA TGTGCCAGCAGTGAACTTCCCAAGAGCGCGGAGCTGTTTTTT.

The chain combines TRBV5-1 with TRBJ2-3, with D unclear. The CDR3 runs 13 residues. With 0 bases removed from V and 2 bases from J, the gap between germline ends came to 4 bases. Germline V gives CDR1 SGHRS, CDR2 YFSETQ. In DNA, the CDR3 is TGCGCCAGCAGCTTGGGGTTCACAGATACGCAGTATTTT. Amino acid sequence: CASSLGFTDTQYF.

This clonotype came up many times. This sequence joins TRBV6-6 and TRBJ1-5; D is possibly TRBD1 (5 bases). The V end lost 6 bases, the J end lost 4 bases, and 7 bases lay between the germline ends. The CDR3 loop spans 12 amino acids. The germline CDR1 and CDR2 sequences are MNHNY and SVGAGI (reference sequence). CDR3 region: CASSPGNQPQHF. CDR3 coding DNA: TGTGCCAGCAGCCCAGGGAATCAGCCCCAGCATTTT.

In its sample, this clonotype was seen a few times. The chain combines TRBV27 with TRBJ2-7; 8 bases fit TRBD2. The junction had 13 bases not matched to a gene; V was cut back by 5 bases and J by 7 bases. Germline lookup yields CDR1 MNHEY and CDR2 SMNVEV (reference sequence). The CDR3 sequence is 15 residues long. CDR3 sequence reads: CASSPASGYAYEQYF. The CDR3 coding sequence is TGTGCCAGCAGTCCAGCTAGCGGGTACGCGTATGAGCAGTACTTC.

This clonotype is large within its sample. V gene TRBV20-1 combines with J gene TRBJ1-1, with D tentatively TRBD1 (5 bases). V lost 2 bases and J 1 base, leaving 8 bases between the germline ends. Germline CDR1 is DFQATT and CDR2 is SNEGSKA (reference sequence). This CDR3 comprises 13 residues. The CDR3 nucleotides read TGCAGTGCTAGACCAACAGGGAACACTGAAGCTTTCTTT. Residues: CSARPTGNTEAFF.